This is a list of T cell receptor beta chains from one sample in a study of CD8+CD57+ T cells in acquired aplastic anemia. TCRdb recomputed calls from the reads with MiXCR, one row per CDR3 protein. The sample contains fewer than 250,000 distinct CDR3 sequences, 45% to 50% of which appear only once. Material for sequencing was sorted CD4+, CD8+, or CD8+CD57+ T cells (not recorded which) from PBMCs. The receptor source for this set is a human donor with aplastic anemia. CDR3s include the opening cysteine and the closing phenylalanine or tryptophan. A D gene is named only where the DNA matches it firmly. The size entry is marked missing in some rows and otherwise reads once, few, many or a size class.

size	length	D	V	J	DNA	CDR3
many	14	-	TRBV5-4	TRBJ2-7	TGTGCCAGCAGCCGGGAGGGGGCCGCCTACGAGCAGTACTTC	CASSREGAAYEQYF
few	13	-	TRBV7-9	TRBJ2-7	TGTGCCAGCAGCCCTTCTGGGCCGTACGAGCAGTACTTC	CASSPSGPYEQYF
-	13	TRBD1	TRBV2	TRBJ1-6	TGTGCCAGTTCAACAGGGGTAGGTTCACTCCTCCACTTT	CASSTGVGSLLHF
-	11	-	TRBV20-1	TRBJ2-1	TGCAGTGCTAGAGAGGACAATGAGCAGTTCTTC	CSAREDNEQFF
few	15	-	TRBV7-9	TRBJ2-7	TGTGCCAGCAGCTTAATAGGGCTTACAGTATACGAGCAGTACTTC	CASSLIGLTVYEQYF
few	15	TRBD1	TRBV7-9	TRBJ2-7	TGTGCCAGCAGTTCCCCGGGACAGGGAGCTTACGAGCAGTACTTC	CASSSPGQGAYEQYF
many	15	TRBD1	TRBV2	TRBJ1-2	TGTGCCAGCAGTGAAGCGGGACAGGGGAACTATGGCTACACCTTC	CASSEAGQGNYGYTF
-	13	-	TRBV15	TRBJ1-2	TGTGCCACCAGCAGCGGCAGGGACTATGGCTACACCTTC	CATSSGRDYGYTF
few	14	-	TRBV24-1	TRBJ2-5	TGTGCCACCAAGTACCGGGGGGCCGGGGAGACCCAGTACTTC	CATKYRGAGETQYF
-	15	-	TRBV7-2	TRBJ1-2	TGTGCCAGCAGACTAAAGGCACAGGCTAACTATGGCTACACCTTC	CASRLKAQANYGYTF
-	14	-	TRBV10-3	TRBJ1-5	TGTGCCATCAGTGACCTTGGACAGTCTCAGCCCCAGCATTTT	CAISDLGQSQPQHF
few	15	TRBD1	TRBV11-3	TRBJ2-5	TGTGCCAGCAGTCCACCGGGGACAGCACAAGAGACCCAGTACTTC	CASSPPGTAQETQYF
-	14	-	TRBV14	TRBJ1-2	TGTGCCAGCAGCCCGGGACACCTTAACTATGGCTACACCTTC	CASSPGHLNYGYTF
few	15	TRBD1	TRBV24-1	TRBJ1-2	TGTGCCACCAGTGATCGAGACAGGGAGGAGGGTGGCTACACCTTC	CATSDRDREEGGYTF
-	15	-	TRBV7-2	TRBJ1-2	TGTGCCAGCAGCCCCGGCTTAGGCTCCCGGTATGGCTACACCTTC	CASSPGLGSRYGYTF
many	15	TRBD2	TRBV27	TRBJ2-5	TGTGCCAGCAGCCCCGGGACTAGCACGCAAGAGACCCAGTACTTC	CASSPGTSTQETQYF
-	19	-	TRBV2	TRBJ1-4	TGTGCCAGCAGTTACTTACGAGAGACAGCTGTTTCAACTAATGAAAAACTGTTTTTT	CASSYLRETAVSTNEKLFF
-	13	-	TRBV15	TRBJ1-1	TGTGCCACCAGCAGAGGGGGTAACACTGAAGCTTTCTTT	CATSRGGNTEAFF
-	15	TRBD1	TRBV19	TRBJ2-7	TGTGCCAGTACGGTGGGGGACAGTAGCTCCTACGAGCAGTACTTC	CASTVGDSSSYEQYF
few	14	-	TRBV12-3/TRBV12-4	TRBJ2-7	TGTGCCAGCAGTTTAAGGACAGACTCCTACGAGCAGTACTTC	CASSLRTDSYEQYF
many	14	TRBD2	TRBV7-3	TRBJ2-1	TGTGCCAGCAGCTTAACTGGGGGGGGGGATGAGCAGTTCTTC	CASSLTGGGDEQFF
-	15	-	TRBV19	TRBJ2-3	TGTGCCAGTACCTTAGGTGGATGGGGCGGAGATACGCAGTATTTT	CASTLGGWGGDTQYF
-	16	-	TRBV20-1	TRBJ1-2	TGCAGTGCTAGAGATTGGACAGAGGGCGGGCGGTTTGGCTACACCTTC	CSARDWTEGGRFGYTF
-	14	TRBD1	TRBV25-1	TRBJ1-1	TGTGCCAGCAGTGGGGACAGGGGTAGGACTGAAGCTTTCTTT	CASSGDRGRTEAFF